This paragraph covers one TCR beta chain sequence. Its antigen remains unidentified. This specimen belongs to a study of cytomegalovirus exposure and HLA in healthy donors. General study results and limits: Available immune exposure information covered CMV serostatus only. In a later analysis, CMV-associated beta chains were mostly HLA-associated, it appeared.

Likely unrecorded immune exposures existed in these nominally healthy donors. V shed 2 bases and J shed 7 bases, with 14 bases lying between them. This CDR3 has 14 residues. Germline V gives CDR1 MNHEY, CDR2 SVGAGI. 60 Vbeta and 13 Jbeta primers were used in PCR. TCRdb's copy holds only in-frame clones and misses some; the assay was immunoSEQ multiplex PCR. This sample has roughly 96,000 clones, with roughly 74% found just once. The V and J genes are TRBV6-5 and TRBJ1-2; the D gene is possibly TRBD1 (5 bases). The TCR originated in a female donor in good health and CMV-seropositive. The sequenced sample was PBMCs. The CDR3 sequence is CASSYGGEVGGYTF. CDR3 nucleotides: TGTGCCAGCAGTTACGGGGGGGAGGTTGGTGGCTACACCTTC.